The source of this TCR beta chain is a study of cytomegalovirus exposure and HLA in healthy donors. As for this clone: Its matching antigen is unknown.

Findings of the study overall: What was likely a sequencing artifact was a cluster of highly shared sequence variants. Sequencing depth roughly uniform across donors was assumed in presence/absence analyses. A later analysis found TCR association rates differed by HLA locus, highest for DRB1 and lowest for HLA-C. Earlier results showed most TCR beta V segments being productive about 87% or about 30% of the time.

Vbeta (60) and Jbeta (13) primers were used in the PCR. Method: immunoSEQ multiplex PCR; TCRdb's copy keeps in-frame clones and lacks some. The sample totals approximately 37,000 clones; its top ten clones hold more than 3%. CDR1 MNHEY and CDR2 SVGAGI come from the germline V gene. V gave up 0 bases and J gave up 3 bases; unmatched junction bases: 5. The CDR3 sequence is 16 residues long. V is TRBV6-5 and J is TRBJ2-7; the match to TRBD1 covers 10 bases. The sample comprised PBMCs. This TCR was sampled from a male donor in good health and CMV-seronegative. Here the CDR3 reads CASSYSGQGRNYEQYF. The CDR3 region has the DNA TGTGCCAGCAGTTACTCGGGACAGGGGCGAAACTACGAGCAGTACTTC.